These T cell receptor beta chains were read from a single sample in a study of blood T cell repertoires in COVID-19. Profiling relied on immunoSEQ multiplex PCR, and the TCRdb table lists in-frame clones only, not all of them. The sample holds about 250,000 clones, approximately 85% seen once. Sequencing was performed on PBMCs or T cells enriched from blood (not recorded which). These receptors all come from a woman between 45 and 65 years old with acute COVID-19. The CDR3 runs from the conserved cysteine through the conserved F or W. D genes are given only for firm matches. Size tells how often a clone was seen (once, few, many) or the class of an expanded clone, and some rows leave it out.

V gene	J gene	clone size	D gene	CDR3 DNA	CDR3 protein
TRBV7-2	TRBJ1-5	NA	NA	TGTGCCAGCAGCTCCGGGATTTCGGTTCAGCCCCAGCATTTT	CASSSGISVQPQHF
TRBV18	TRBJ1-2	NA	NA	TGTGCCAGCTCACCAGAGGGATACGGAACTAACTATGGCTACACCTTC	CASSPEGYGTNYGYTF
TRBV25-1	TRBJ2-5	NA	TRBD2	TGTGCCAGCAGTGAAAGGACTAGCGGGGGCAAAAAGGGGACCCAGTACTTC	CASSERTSGGKKGTQYF
TRBV5-4	TRBJ2-7	NA	TRBD1	TGTGCCAGCAGCTCTTCAGGGGGCAGTTACGAGCAGTACTTC	CASSSSGGSYEQYF
TRBV28	TRBJ2-1	NA	NA	TGTGCCAGCAAATATCTCGATGAGCAGTTCTTC	CASKYLDEQFF
TRBV9	TRBJ2-7	NA	TRBD1	TGTGCCAGCAGCCTTGGACAGGGTACCTACGAGCAGTACTTC	CASSLGQGTYEQYF
TRBV9	TRBJ2-1	NA	TRBD2	TGTGCCAGCAGCGTAGGGCTAGCGGGGTCGAGCTCCTACAATGAGCAGTTCTTC	CASSVGLAGSSSYNEQFF
TRBV6-2/TRBV6-3	TRBJ2-7	NA	NA	TGTGCCAGCAGTTACGAGGGAGACGAGCAGTACTTC	CASSYEGDEQYF
TRBV5-4	TRBJ2-2	NA	TRBD2	TGTGCCAGCAGCTTGGAAGGTATAAGCGGGGGACTGAACACCGGGGAGCTGTTTTTT	CASSLEGISGGLNTGELFF
TRBV5-4	TRBJ1-2	NA	NA	TGTGCCAGCAGCTTGGAGACGGGTGATGGCTACACCTTC	CASSLETGDGYTF
TRBV10-3	TRBJ1-1	NA	NA	TGTGCCATCAGTGAACGCAACAAAGAAGCTTTCTTT	CAISERNKEAFF
TRBV6-1	TRBJ2-5	NA	NA	TGTGCCAGCAGTGAAGGGCGGGAGACCCAGTACTTC	CASSEGRETQYF
TRBV5-1	TRBJ1-2	NA	NA	TGCGCCAGCAGAAATGTCGGACAACCTAACTATGGCTACACCTTC	CASRNVGQPNYGYTF
TRBV7-9	TRBJ1-1	NA	TRBD1	TGTGCCAGCAGCCCGGGACAGGCGAACACTGAAGCTTTCTTT	CASSPGQANTEAFF
TRBV18	TRBJ2-1	NA	NA	TGTGCCAGCTCACCGACACTAGAGGTGGATGACAATGAGCAGTTCTTC	CASSPTLEVDDNEQFF
TRBV6-5	TRBJ1-2	once	NA	TGTGCCAGCAGTTACTCGAAGGGGTCTAACTATGGCTACACCTTC	CASSYSKGSNYGYTF
TRBV5-4	TRBJ1-1	NA	TRBD1	TGTGCCAGCAGCTCTCCCCAGACAGGGACAATGAACACTGAAGCTTTCTTT	CASSSPQTGTMNTEAFF
TRBV2	TRBJ2-1	NA	TRBD2	TGTGCCAGCAGAGATCGGAGCGGGAGCTCCTACAATGAGCAGTTCTTC	CASRDRSGSSYNEQFF
TRBV14	TRBJ1-1	NA	NA	TGTGCCAGCAGCCAAGATATAAGGCCGGGACAGAACACTGAAGCTTTCTTT	CASSQDIRPGQNTEAFF
TRBV9	TRBJ1-5	NA	NA	TGTGCCAGCAGCGTAGCGGGATTTGGGCAGCCCCAGCATTTT	CASSVAGFGQPQHF
TRBV6-2/TRBV6-3	TRBJ1-2	NA	NA	TGTGCCAGCAGTATAGGGGACTATGGCTACACCTTC	CASSIGDYGYTF
TRBV18	TRBJ1-1	few	TRBD1	TGTGCCAGCTCACCTCGACAGGGGGCTGATGAAGCTTTCTTT	CASSPRQGADEAFF
TRBV6-1	TRBJ1-1	NA	NA	TGTGCCAGCAGTGCTCAGGGTCCCCCTGAAGCTTTCTTT	CASSAQGPPEAFF
TRBV5-1	TRBJ2-7	NA	NA	TGCGCCAGCAGCTTGTTCGGGACACAAACCTACGAGCAGTACTTC	CASSLFGTQTYEQYF
TRBV5-3	TRBJ1-1	NA	NA	TGTGCCAGAAGCCGGACCGGGGGCACTGAAGCTTTCTTT	CARSRTGGTEAFF
TRBV7-8	TRBJ1-2	NA	NA	TGTGCCAGCAGCGCGGAGACAGATTTCGGCTACACCTTC	CASSAETDFGYTF
TRBV10-3	TRBJ1-2	NA	TRBD1	TGTGCCATCAGTGAGATTGGACAGGAGCACTATGGCTACACCTTC	CAISEIGQEHYGYTF
TRBV7-8	TRBJ1-6	NA	NA	TGTGCCAGCAGCTTAGCGCTTGGAGGGACGATGGCACCCCTCCACTTT	CASSLALGGTMAPLHF
TRBV6-5	TRBJ2-1	NA	TRBD2	TGTGCCGGTTTGGAGCGGGGGAGAAATGAGCAGTTCTTC	CAGLERGRNEQFF
TRBV24-1	TRBJ2-7	NA	NA	TGTGCCACCAGTGATTTGCGGGGTTACGAGCAGTACTTC	CATSDLRGYEQYF
TRBV7-9	TRBJ2-7	NA	NA	TGTGCCAGCAGCGAGTTGGAGGGAGGAGTCTACGAGCAGTACTTC	CASSELEGGVYEQYF
TRBV7-2	TRBJ2-7	NA	NA	TGTGCCAGCTCCAGGCAGGGGGGCTCCTACGAGCAGTACTTC	CASSRQGGSYEQYF
TRBV5-1	TRBJ1-6	NA	NA	TGCGCCAGCAGCTGGGTGGGCCCCTATAATTCACCCCTCCACTTT	CASSWVGPYNSPLHF
TRBV7-9	TRBJ1-6	NA	NA	TGTGCCAGCAGCTTAGGCCCAGGGGATAATTCACCCCTCCACTTT	CASSLGPGDNSPLHF
TRBV7-8	TRBJ1-3	once	NA	TGTGCCAGCAGCTTTAGTCGCACTGGAAACACCATATATTTT	CASSFSRTGNTIYF
TRBV9	TRBJ2-7	once	NA	TGTGCCAGCAGCCCCCTCGACAGCACCTACGAGCAGTACTTC	CASSPLDSTYEQYF
TRBV5-4	TRBJ2-3	NA	NA	TGTGCCAGCAGCTTGGAACTAGCCTATACGCAGTATTTT	CASSLELAYTQYF
TRBV4-3	TRBJ1-3	NA	NA	TGCGCCAGCAGCCAAGATGCGGGCTCTGGAAACACCATATATTTT	CASSQDAGSGNTIYF
TRBV18	TRBJ2-1	NA	NA	TGTGCCAGCTCACCACCCGCAGGAGGGTACAATGAGCAGTTCTTC	CASSPPAGGYNEQFF
TRBV18	TRBJ2-2	NA	NA	TGTGCCAGCTCACCACCGCAAGGGGCGGACACCGGGGAGCTGTTTTTT	CASSPPQGADTGELFF
TRBV9	TRBJ2-3	NA	TRBD2	TGTGCCAGCAGCGTAGAAGGACTAGCGGGCACAGATACGCAGTATTTT	CASSVEGLAGTDTQYF
TRBV19	TRBJ1-1	NA	NA	TGTGCCAGTAGTATAAGGGGCTTTGGGGAAAGGACTGAAGCTTTCTTT	CASSIRGFGERTEAFF
TRBV5-1	TRBJ1-6	NA	NA	TGCGCCAGCAGCTTGGCCGGGAATTCACCCCTCCACTTT	CASSLAGNSPLHF
TRBV2	TRBJ1-1	NA	NA	TGTGCCAGCACCATAGCGGGGATCAGGGCTGAAGCTTTCTTT	CASTIAGIRAEAFF
TRBV19	TRBJ1-1	NA	TRBD1	TGTGCCAGTAATGACAGGGCGTGGACTGAAGCTTTCTTT	CASNDRAWTEAFF
TRBV3-1/TRBV3-2	TRBJ2-1	few	TRBD2	TGTGCCAGCAGCCCCACGAAAGGGACTAGCGGGGGGCCAGGGTACTCCTACAATGAGCAGTTCTTC	CASSPTKGTSGGPGYSYNEQFF